This TCR beta chain was sequenced in a study of T-cell memory formation after mild COVID-19. Study details: Clusters were largely donor specific. Findings of the study overall: Some clones that responded turned up in pre-infection memory, which suggests that cross-reactive memory joined in. Clones shrinking between day 15 and 85 showed a balanced CD4/CD8 split, and those that grew later tilted toward CD4+.

Constant-segment primers and 5'RACE yielded cDNA libraries for TCR alpha and TCR beta, each carrying sample barcodes and UMIs. MiXCR, applied by TCRdb to the 5' RACE reads, yields one record per CDR3 protein. The data show about 130,000 distinct CDR3 sequences, 20% to 25% seen once. Concerning this clonotype itself: Its target is unknown.

The CDR3 totals 13 residues. CDR1 SGHRS and CDR2 YFSETQ come from the germline V gene. The V end was cut by 0 bases, the J end by 8 bases, with 11 bases between. The source of this sequence is an adult woman who had mild COVID-19 (a few samples of this study predate the infection). Cell type and time point are not known. The sequenced sample was PBMCs or a T cell subset sorted from them (not recorded which). J is TRBJ1-1 and V is TRBV5-1, with D maybe TRBD1 (5 bases). The CDR3 region is CASSLVVGREAFF. CDR3 coding DNA: TGCGCCAGCAGCTTGGTAGTGGGGCGCGAAGCTTTCTTT.